This TCR beta chain was documented in a study of blood T cell repertoires in COVID-19. Study as a whole: T cells, B-cell-depleted T cells, or PBMCs supplied cDNA or gDNA.

Sequencing used immunoSEQ multiplex PCR; TCRdb keeps in-frame clones, though not all of them. The sample has more than 200,000 clones, about 87% seen once. In germline, CDR1 is MGHRA, CDR2 YSYEKL. This CDR3 has 16 amino acids. V lost 5 bases to trimming and J lost 5 bases; unmatched junction nucleotides: 9. Individuals aged about 18 to 90 years were recruited from approximately 24 US areas. Recovered status in Cohort 3 required two negative PCRs, clearance, or symptom resolution. Sequencing was carried out using PBMCs or T cells enriched from blood (not recorded which). The chain employs TRBV4-1 and TRBJ2-7, with 13 bases lining up with TRBD2. This clonotype was sampled from a woman aged 45-60 years who had recovered from COVID-19. The CDR3 nucleotides are TGCGCCAGCAGCTCCTGGACTAGCGGGAGAAAAAACGAGCAGTACTTC. This sequence encodes CASSSWTSGRKNEQYF.